Each of the 30 T cell receptor beta chains below was sequenced from the same sample in a study of T cell therapy after organ transplantation. Profiling relied on immunoSEQ multiplex PCR, and the TCRdb table lists in-frame clones only, not all of them. The table records approximately 52,000 clones, less than 95% of them present only once. Antigens for these TCRs are unknown. The specimen comprised CD8+ T cells from blood, sampled before autologous CMV-specific T cell therapy. These receptors all stem from a human patient who had received a solid organ transplant and had CMV disease.

This chain connects TRBV30 to TRBJ1-3; 9 nucleotides align to TRBD1. The germline gives CDR1 GTSNPN, CDR2 SVGIG (reference sequence). The CDR3 is made up of 15 amino acids. Unmatched junction bases numbered 3, after V lost 0 bases and J lost 3 bases. The CDR3 loop is CAWSVGTGFGNTIYF. The CDR3 bases are TGTGCCTGGAGTGTCGGGACAGGGTTTGGAAACACCATATATTTT.

The chain is built from TRBV5-1 and TRBJ1-1; D is unclear. The V gene's germline CDR1 is SGHRS and CDR2 YFSETQ. V dropped 2 bases and J dropped 7 bases, with 12 bases sitting between them. The CDR3 runs to 13 residues. The CDR3 sequence is CASSFRVLNEAFF. The DNA of the CDR3 is TGCGCCAGCAGCTTCCGGGTTCTCAATGAAGCTTTCTTT.

The CDR3 sequence is CAWSVRSGNTIYF. The CDR3 DNA is TGTGCCTGGAGTGTAAGATCTGGAAACACCATATATTTT. The chain has TRBV30 and TRBJ1-3, with D unclear. The V end was cut by 0 bases, the J end by 1 base, with 4 bases between. CDR1 is GTSNPN, CDR2 SVGIG, per germline (reference sequence). The CDR3 is made up of 13 amino acids.

The chain has TRBV6-5 and TRBJ1-1; TRBD1 might be the D (6 bases). The V gene's germline CDR1 is MNHEY and CDR2 SVGAGI. This CDR3 has 15 amino acids. With 2 bases removed from V and 1 base from J, the gap between germline ends came to 11 bases. CDR3 DNA: TGTGCCAGCAGTTACGGGGGGGGGCCGAACACTGAAGCTTTCTTT. Residues: CASSYGGGPNTEAFF.

The chain uses TRBV29-1 and TRBJ2-1, with 11 positions matching TRBD2. Germline CDR1 reads SQVTM; CDR2 reads ANQGSEA. J gave up 0 bases and V 5 bases, and 12 bases lay outside the gene matches. This CDR3 is 18 amino acids long. CDR3 nucleotides: TGCAGCGTTATCGGAAATAGCGGGAGGGGGAGCTCCTACAATGAGCAGTTCTTC. As protein: CSVIGNSGRGSSYNEQFF.

This clone has a single count. The V call is TRBV27, the J call TRBJ2-3; D is undetermined. CDR3 length equals 14 residues. The germline V gene has CDR1 MNHEY and CDR2 SMNVEV (reference sequence). V was trimmed by 2 bases and J by 2 bases, leaving 8 bases between them. The CDR3 protein is CASSLLGNTDTQYF. CDR3 nucleotides: TGTGCCAGCAGTTTACTGGGTAACACAGATACGCAGTATTTT.

This rearrangement joins TRBV6-5 to TRBJ2-7, with TRBD1 matching over 8 bases. This CDR3 comprises 16 residues. Germline lookup yields CDR1 MNHEY and CDR2 SVGAGI. V shed 2 bases and J 2 bases; nucleotides not matched to a gene: 8. Here the CDR3 DNA reads TGTGCCAGCAGTTACAGTTGGGACAGGCTCCCCTACGAGCAGTACTTC. This encodes CASSYSWDRLPYEQYF.

V usage is TRBV5-1 and J usage is TRBJ2-5, with 7 positions matching TRBD1. The V gene end was trimmed by 4 bases and the J gene end by 4 bases; junction bases not matched to a gene: 10. There are 15 residues in the CDR3. Per germline, CDR1 SGHRS and CDR2 YFSETQ. The CDR3 reads CASSIGQVGAETQYF. CDR3 in DNA: TGCGCCAGCAGCATCGGACAGGTGGGGGCAGAGACCCAGTACTTC. Looking up the rest from reference TRBV5-1 and TRBJ2-5 gives the full variable domain: KAGVTQTPRYLIKTRGQQVTLSCSPISGHRSVSWYQQTPGQGLQFLFEYFSETQRNKGNFPGRFSGRQFSNSRSEMNVSTLELGDSALYLCASSIGQVGAETQYFGPGTRLLVL.

V usage is TRBV7-9 and J usage is TRBJ2-5; D uncertain. The germline gives CDR1 SEHNR, CDR2 FQNEAQ (reference sequence). Trimming shortened V by 5 bases and J by 1 base, and 11 bases separated the two germline ends. The CDR3 totals 14 residues. The CDR3 sequence is CASSLVGSQETQYF. The CDR3 bases are TGTGCCAGCAGCCTGGTGGGGTCCCAAGAGACCCAGTACTTC.

V is TRBV19 and J is TRBJ2-7, with no clear D. Germline V gene sequence: CDR1 LNHDA, CDR2 SQIVND (reference sequence). V was shortened by 5 bases and J by 0 bases, with 11 bases between the two germline ends. There are 14 residues in the CDR3. The CDR3 loop reads CASSYSPDSYEQYF. The CDR3 nucleotides are TGTGCCAGTAGTTATTCGCCGGACTCCTACGAGCAGTACTTC.

Written as DNA, the CDR3 is TGTGCCAGCAGCTTAGTGTTAGGACTAGCCTCCGAGCAGTACTTC. Translation gives CASSLVLGLASEQYF. V is TRBV7-9 and J is TRBJ2-7; 8 bases align to TRBD2. The CDR3 contains 15 residues. Germline V lookup: CDR1 SEHNR, CDR2 FQNEAQ (reference sequence). V dropped 1 base and J dropped 6; count of bases not matched to a gene: 8.

The chain combines TRBV14 with TRBJ2-1, with D perhaps TRBD1 (6 bases). There are 13 residues in the CDR3. The germline CDR1 and CDR2 sequences are SGHDN and FVKESK. Deletions cut 3 bases from V and 14 bases from J, with 17 bases between. CDR3 sequence (DNA): TGTGCCAGCAGCCACCCTTTACAGGGAAGGGAGTTCTTC. This gives the protein CASSHPLQGREFF.

This chain links TRBV7-3 with TRBJ1-1; D ambiguous. The V gene's germline CDR1 is SGHTA and CDR2 FQGTGA. Trimming stripped 5 bases from V and 4 bases from J, with 11 bases between. The CDR3 contains 13 residues. The CDR3 nucleotides read TGTGCCAGCAGCCGCACTGGGCGCACTGAAGCTTTCTTT. Translation: CASSRTGRTEAFF. Based on the CDR3 plus reference TRBV7-3 and TRBJ1-1, the full variable domain is GAGVSQTPSNKVTEKGKYVELRCDPISGHTALYWYRQSLGQGPEFLIYFQGTGAADDSGLPNDRFFAVRPEGSVSTLKIQRTERGDSAVYLCASSRTGRTEAFFGQGTRLTVV.

In this sample, this clone turned up once. V and J are TRBV6-5 and TRBJ2-7; D uncertain. V was shortened by 0 bases and J by 4 bases, with 16 bases between the two germline ends. The CDR3 is 16 amino acids. Per germline, CDR1 MNHEY and CDR2 SVGAGI. This CDR3 is CASSYSVGHQQYEQYF. The CDR3 coding sequence is TGTGCCAGCAGTTACTCGGTAGGCCACCAACAATACGAGCAGTACTTC.

The V and J genes are TRBV5-6 and TRBJ2-1, with 7 bases fitting TRBD1. In germline, CDR1 is SGHDT, CDR2 YYEEEE. V was clipped by 7 bases and J by 9 bases; unmatched bases: 7. The CDR3 extends over 12 amino acids. For the CDR3, the DNA is TGTGCCAGCGCAACAGGGGTGGGTGAGCAGTTCTTC. Its translation: CASATGVGEQFF.

This rearrangement joins TRBV30 to TRBJ2-7; 10 bases align to TRBD1. CDR1 and CDR2 (germline): GTSNPN, SVGIG (reference sequence). V lost 3 bases, J lost 5 bases, and 4 bases stayed unmatched. The CDR3 covers 13 residues. The CDR3 bases are TGTGCCTGGAGCCCCGGACAGGGGGACGAGCAGTACTTC. Its translation is CAWSPGQGDEQYF.

This chain joins TRBV4-2 and TRBJ2-1, with TRBD2 matching 9 bases. The junction had 4 bases not matched to a gene; V was cut back by 4 bases and J by 3 bases. CDR1 and CDR2 from the germline V gene are LGHNA and YNFKEQ. The CDR3 contains 15 residues. Here the CDR3 DNA reads TGTGCCAGCAGCCGAATAGCGGGGGTCTACAATGAGCAGTTCTTC. Translation gives CASSRIAGVYNEQFF.

V gene TRBV18 combines with J gene TRBJ2-7; a weak D match, TRBD1 (5 bases). V dropped 3 bases and J dropped 3 bases, with 12 bases sitting between them. The CDR3 is made up of 14 amino acids. CDR1 is KGHSH, CDR2 LQKENI, per germline. CDR3 amino acids: CASSPANQGYEQYF. Written as DNA, the CDR3 is TGTGCCAGCTCACCGGCCAACCAGGGCTACGAGCAGTACTTC.

DNA for the CDR3: TGTGCCATCAGTGAGTCAGGACCGTTGGTAGACACCGGGGAGCTGTTTTTT. Translated: CAISESGPLVDTGELFF. The chain links TRBV10-3 to TRBJ2-2, with D unresolved. The CDR3 consists of 17 residues. Per germline, CDR1 ENHRY and CDR2 SYGVKD. The V end was cut by 0 bases, the J end by 3 bases, with 14 bases between.

This clone has only one observation. The chain employs TRBV7-8 and TRBJ2-7; D possibly corresponds to TRBD2 (5 bases). CDR3 length equals 14 residues. Germline CDR1 reads SGHVS; CDR2 reads FQNEAQ. Trimming removed 1 base at V and 6 bases at J, with 13 bases between. CDR3 in DNA: TGTGCCAGCAGCTTAGACGGACTTTTTGCCGAGCAGTACTTC. Translation gives CASSLDGLFAEQYF.

This rearrangement joins TRBV5-6 to TRBJ1-2; 7 bases map to TRBD1. The CDR3 is 16 amino acids. Trimming at V came to 0 bases and at J to 4 bases, leaving 9 bases not matched to a gene. Germline V lookup: CDR1 SGHDT, CDR2 YYEEEE. The CDR3 DNA reads as TGTGCCAGCAGCTTGGGTGTGCAGGGGGACGTCTATGGCTACACCTTC. Protein product: CASSLGVQGDVYGYTF. Full variable domain (missing parts from reference TRBV5-6 and TRBJ1-2): DAGVTQSPTHLIKTRGQQVTLRCSPKSGHDTVSWYQQALGQGPQFIFQYYEEEERQRGNFPDRFSGHQFPNYSSELNVNALLLGDSALYLCASSLGVQGDVYGYTFGSGTRLTVV.

The rearrangement joins TRBV27 to TRBJ2-4; D ambiguous. The V end lost 4 bases, the J end lost 0 bases, and 10 bases lay between the germline ends. The CDR3 has 15 residues. In germline, CDR1 is MNHEY, CDR2 SMNVEV (reference sequence). Here the CDR3 reads CASSSTQIAKNIQYF. CDR3 coding DNA: TGTGCCAGCAGTTCCACCCAGATAGCCAAAAACATTCAGTACTTC.

V and J are TRBV7-9 and TRBJ1-1; 8 bases map to TRBD1. Unmatched junction bases numbered 10, after V lost 4 bases and J lost 3 bases. Germline CDR1 reads SEHNR; CDR2 reads FQNEAQ (reference sequence). The CDR3 is 16 residues long. The CDR3 loop reads CASSSRDRGSDTEAFF. The CDR3 region has the DNA TGTGCCAGCAGCTCCCGCGACAGGGGTTCGGACACTGAAGCTTTCTTT.

The chain has TRBV5-4 and TRBJ2-5, with D perhaps matching TRBD2 (5 bases). Per germline, CDR1 SGHNT and CDR2 YYREEE (reference sequence). The ends were cut back, 4 bases at V and 4 bases at J, with 17 bases in the middle. The CDR3 extends over 15 amino acids. The CDR3: CASSPTGEFGETQYF. CDR3 DNA: TGTGCCAGCAGCCCGACCGGGGAATTTGGAGAGACCCAGTACTTC.

The chain carries TRBV5-6 and TRBJ2-4, with 7 bases aligning to TRBD1. The CDR3 loop spans 16 amino acids. V gave up 4 bases and J gave up 0 bases; unmatched junction bases: 7. Germline CDR1 and CDR2: SGHDT and YYEEEE. The CDR3 loop reads CASSLGDSRAKNIQYF. CDR3 DNA sequence: TGTGCCAGCAGCCTCGGGGACAGCAGAGCCAAAAACATTCAGTACTTC.

This clone appeared once. V usage is TRBV4-1 and J usage is TRBJ1-3; no reliable D call. The CDR3 is made up of 12 amino acids. CDR1 is MGHRA, CDR2 YSYEKL, per germline. The germline V and J ends were trimmed by 0 bases and 8 bases, with 5 bases remaining between them. The CDR3 DNA reads as TGCGCCAGCAGCCAAGAGGAAGACACCATATATTTT. As protein: CASSQEEDTIYF.

The CDR3 is CASSYGSGYEQYF. The CDR3 DNA follows: TGTGCCAGCAGTTACGGATCGGGCTACGAGCAGTACTTC. V is TRBV6-6 and J is TRBJ2-7; D is unresolved. V lost 2 bases, J lost 3 bases, and 8 bases lay in between. CDR1 and CDR2 from the germline V gene are MNHNY and SVGAGI (reference sequence). This CDR3 spans 13 amino acids.

The chain is built from TRBV4-1 and TRBJ2-2; 7 nucleotides match TRBD1. The ends lost 5 bases at V and 0 bases at J; junction bases unmatched: 6. This CDR3 comprises 16 residues. Germline V gene lookup returns CDR1 MGHRA and CDR2 YSYEKL. CDR3 protein: CASSFQGEPNTGELFF. In DNA, the CDR3 is TGCGCCAGCAGCTTCCAGGGGGAACCGAACACCGGGGAGCTGTTTTTT.

This clone is a singleton in its sample. The chain is built from TRBV2 and TRBJ1-1; D unclear. This CDR3 contains 20 residues. V was shortened by 2 bases and J by 1 base, with 26 bases between the two germline ends. Germline CDR1 and CDR2: SNHLY and FYNNEI. The CDR3 is CASSESRSPTDPYWNTEAFF. CDR3 nucleotides: TGTGCCAGCAGTGAATCCCGTTCCCCGACGGACCCTTACTGGAACACTGAAGCTTTCTTT.

This chain joins TRBV27 and TRBJ1-1, with 11 nucleotides matching TRBD1. Germline V gene lookup returns CDR1 MNHEY and CDR2 SMNVEV (reference sequence). The CDR3 extends over 13 amino acids. J gave up 6 bases and V 8 bases, and 5 bases lay outside the gene matches. CDR3 in amino acids: CASGQGALAEAFF. DNA for the CDR3: TGTGCCAGCGGACAGGGGGCTTTGGCTGAAGCTTTCTTT.